This T cell receptor (beta chain) appears in the sequencing data of a study of shared T cell receptors in the human thymus. This CDR3 has 14 amino acids. Per germline, CDR1 MNHEY and CDR2 SVGAGI. V was pared by 2 bases and J by 3 bases, with 11 bases between. Generated by immunoSEQ multiplex PCR, the TCRdb table keeps only in-frame clones and is missing some. The sample comprises about 540,000 clones, around three quarters of which are singletons, and around 0.013% rests with the top ten. The same specimen was also included in a second study, on human thymus T cells.

This clonotype was sampled from a boy under three years old with a congenital heart defect. The sequenced material came from thymocytes. The V call is TRBV6-5, the J call TRBJ2-7; perhaps TRBD2 as D (5 bases). DNA for the CDR3: TGTGCCAGCAGTTACCTAGAGGGCTGCTACGAGCAGTACTTC. As protein: CASSYLEGCYEQYF.